These T cell receptor beta chains were read from a single sample in a study of T cells in Graves' hyperthyroidism and ophthalmopathy. TCRdb re-derived calls from the multiplex PCR reads in MiXCR, one entry per CDR3 protein. The data hold roughly 600,000 distinct CDR3 sequences, with roughly 15% observed a single time. Sequenced input: blood. The receptors stem from a woman in her forties or fifties with Graves' ophthalmopathy. The CDR3 runs from the conserved cysteine through the conserved F or W. Each record gives: D gene, J gene, clone size, V gene, CDR3 protein, CDR3 DNA. The D gene is left open where the match is weak. Clone size is given for some rows only: seen once, a few or many times, or a class if the clone is expanded.

TRBD2 TRBJ2-5 many TRBV18 CASSPLGGFQETQYF TGTGCCAGCTCACCACTCGGGGGGTTCCAAGAGACCCAGTACTTC
. TRBJ1-1 once TRBV11-2 CASSFYICSASRPGTSNTEAFF .
. TRBJ1-5 . TRBV28 CASSLDSDGDQPQHF TGTGCCAGCAGTTTAGACAGTGACGGGGATCAGCCCCAGCATTTT
. TRBJ1-4 many TRBV7-2 CASSLVAGRKLFF TGTGCCAGCAGCTTAGTAGCGGGACGGAAACTGTTTTTT
TRBD2 TRBJ2-3 . TRBV20-1 CSAQNPLTSGRALGSTDTQYF TGCAGTGCCCAGAACCCACTAACTAGCGGGAGGGCCTTGGGTTCGACAGATACGCAGTATTTT
TRBD2 TRBJ2-1 many TRBV28 CASSRTSGSRPEQFF TGTGCCAGCAGTCGCACTAGCGGGAGTCGTCCTGAGCAGTTCTTC
TRBD2 TRBJ2-2 . TRBV20-1 CSARDSRGGGTGELFF TGCAGTGCTAGAGATTCAAGGGGCGGGGGCACCGGGGAGCTGTTTTTT
. TRBJ2-2 few TRBV7-6 CASSLAIESPGELFF TGTGCCAGCAGCTTAGCGATAGAGAGTCCCGGGGAGCTGTTTTTT
TRBD2 TRBJ2-5 . TRBV20-1 CSRAQRGSRTQYF TGCAGCCGGGCCCAGCGGGGGTCCCGGACCCAGTACTTC
. TRBJ2-6 . TRBV28 CATAFSGANVLTF TGTGCCACCGCATTCTCTGGGGCCAACGTCCTGACTTTC
. TRBJ2-1 few TRBV12-3/TRBV12-4 CASSFFGESNEQFF TGTGCCAGCAGTTTTTTCGGGGAAAGCAATGAGCAGTTCTTC
. TRBJ1-1 many TRBV20-1 CSASDGFHPEAFF TGCAGTGCTAGCGACGGTTTTCATCCTGAAGCTTTCTTT
TRBD1 TRBJ1-4 . TRBV7-2 CASSTGAYNEKLFF TGTGCCAGCAGCACAGGGGCGTATAATGAAAAACTGTTTTTT
TRBD2 TRBJ2-1 many TRBV30 CACPGAGGSAGEQFF TGTGCCTGTCCCGGGGCGGGAGGGAGCGCGGGTGAGCAGTTCTTC